A single sample is the source of the 2 T cell receptor beta chains below, sequenced in a study of OX40 agonist ivuxolimab in advanced cancers. This table comes from immunoSEQ multiplex PCR, and its TCRdb copy is limited to in-frame clones, with some not included. The data contain 83,000 or so clones, 85% to 95% of them singletons. Here the sequenced sample was CD4+ or CD8+ T cells sorted from blood, taken in a trial of the OX40 agonist ivuxolimab. All receptors derive from an adult with an advanced solid tumor such as melanoma, head and neck, liver or kidney cancer.

The gene calls are TRBV10-1 and TRBJ2-5; D uncertain. CDR1 and CDR2 from the germline V gene are WNHNN and SYGVQD (reference sequence). The CDR3 loop spans 13 amino acids. V lost 2 bases and J 4 bases, leaving 8 bases between the germline ends. As DNA, the CDR3 is TGCGCCAGCAGTGAGGGCGTAGGAGAGACCCAGTACTTC. It yields the protein CASSEGVGETQYF.

The chain links TRBV6-5 to TRBJ1-2; maybe TRBD1 (5 bases). This CDR3 comprises 15 residues. Germline V CDR1 and CDR2: MNHEY, SVGAGI. V lost 6 bases to trimming and J lost 6 bases, with 20 bases between them. The CDR3 DNA is TGTGCCAGCAGCCCGGGACTCCTATCCTATCATGGCTACACCTTC. As protein: CASSPGLLSYHGYTF.